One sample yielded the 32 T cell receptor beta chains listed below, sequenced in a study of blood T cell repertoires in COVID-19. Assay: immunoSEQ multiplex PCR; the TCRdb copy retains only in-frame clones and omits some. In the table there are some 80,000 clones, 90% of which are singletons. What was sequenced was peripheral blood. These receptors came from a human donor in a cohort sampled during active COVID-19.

The CDR3 spells CASSLTTFRELGYEQYF. The CDR3 DNA reads as TGCGCCAGCAGCCTTACAACGTTCCGGGAATTAGGTTACGAGCAGTACTTC. This chain connects TRBV4-1 to TRBJ2-7, with D possibly being TRBD2 (5 bases). V was trimmed by 4 bases and J by 4 bases, leaving 23 bases between them. This CDR3 is 17 amino acids long. From germline, CDR1 is MGHRA and CDR2 YSYEKL.

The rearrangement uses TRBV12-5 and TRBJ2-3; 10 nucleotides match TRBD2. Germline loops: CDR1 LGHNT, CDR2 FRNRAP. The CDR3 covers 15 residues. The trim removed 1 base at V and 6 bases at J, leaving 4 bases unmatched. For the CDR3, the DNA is TGTGCTAGTGGTTTGGGGCTAGCGGGAGACGATACGCAGTATTTT. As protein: CASGLGLAGDDTQYF.

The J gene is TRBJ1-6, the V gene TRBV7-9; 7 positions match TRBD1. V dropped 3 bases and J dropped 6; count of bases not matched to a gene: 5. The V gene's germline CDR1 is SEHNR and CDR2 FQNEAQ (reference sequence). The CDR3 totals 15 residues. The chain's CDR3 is CASSFVAGGNSPLHF. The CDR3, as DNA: TGTGCCAGCAGCTTTGTTGCAGGGGGTAATTCACCCCTCCACTTT. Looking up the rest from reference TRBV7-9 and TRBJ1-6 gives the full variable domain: DTGVSQNPRHKITKRGQNVTFRCDPISEHNRLYWYRQTLGQGPEFLTYFQNEAQLEKSRLLSDRFSAERPKGSFSTLEIQRTEQGDSAMYLCASSFVAGGNSPLHFGNGTRLTVT.

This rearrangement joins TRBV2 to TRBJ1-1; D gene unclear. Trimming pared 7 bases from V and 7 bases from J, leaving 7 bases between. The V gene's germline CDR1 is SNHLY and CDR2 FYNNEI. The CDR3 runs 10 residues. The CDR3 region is CASTRSEAFF. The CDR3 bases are TGTGCCAGCACCAGAAGTGAAGCTTTCTTT. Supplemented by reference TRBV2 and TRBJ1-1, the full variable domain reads EPEVTQTPSHQVTQMGQEVILRCVPISNHLYFYWYRQILGQKVEFLVSFYNNEISEKSEIFDDQFSVERPDGSNFTLKIRSTKLEDSAMYFCASTRSEAFFGQGTRLTVV.

CDR3 region: CASSMTGATGELFF. CDR3 bases: TGTGCCAGTAGTATGACAGGGGCGACCGGGGAGCTGTTTTTT. The V call is TRBV19, the J call TRBJ2-2; 8 nucleotides agree with TRBD1. V shed 3 bases, J shed 5 bases, and the junction held 2 bases outside the gene matches. CDR1 LNHDA and CDR2 SQIVND come from the germline V gene (reference sequence). The length of the CDR3 is 14 residues.

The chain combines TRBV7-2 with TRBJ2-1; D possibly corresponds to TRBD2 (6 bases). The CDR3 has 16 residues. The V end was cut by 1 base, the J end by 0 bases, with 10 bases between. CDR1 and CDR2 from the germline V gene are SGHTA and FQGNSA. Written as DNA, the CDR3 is TGTGCCAGCAGCTTAGGAGCGGGTCGCTCCTACAATGAGCAGTTCTTC. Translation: CASSLGAGRSYNEQFF.

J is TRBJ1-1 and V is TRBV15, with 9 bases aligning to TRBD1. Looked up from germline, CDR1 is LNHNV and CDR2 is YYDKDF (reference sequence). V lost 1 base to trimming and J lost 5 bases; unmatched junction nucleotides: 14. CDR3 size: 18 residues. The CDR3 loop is CATSRVPGQGERRTEAFF. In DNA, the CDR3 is TGTGCCACCAGCAGAGTTCCGGGACAGGGTGAAAGAAGGACTGAAGCTTTCTTT.

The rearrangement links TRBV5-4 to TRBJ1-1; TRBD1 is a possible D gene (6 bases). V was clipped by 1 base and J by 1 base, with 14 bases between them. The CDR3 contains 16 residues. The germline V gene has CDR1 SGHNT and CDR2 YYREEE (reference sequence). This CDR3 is CASSLSWGTPNTEAFF. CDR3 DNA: TGTGCCAGCAGCTTGAGCTGGGGGACACCGAACACTGAAGCTTTCTTT.

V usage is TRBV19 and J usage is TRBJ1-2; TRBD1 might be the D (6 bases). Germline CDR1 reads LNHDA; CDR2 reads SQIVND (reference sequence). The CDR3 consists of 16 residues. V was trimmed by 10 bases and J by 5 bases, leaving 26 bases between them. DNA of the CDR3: TGTGCCACCTCTGTACAGGGCGGGCAAAGAAAGTATGGCTACACCTTC. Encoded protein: CATSVQGGQRKYGYTF.

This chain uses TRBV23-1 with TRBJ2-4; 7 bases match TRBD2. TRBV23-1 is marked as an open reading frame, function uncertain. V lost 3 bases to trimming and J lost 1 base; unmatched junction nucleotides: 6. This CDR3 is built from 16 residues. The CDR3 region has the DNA TGCGCCAGCAGTCAGCTTTACGGGGGGGCCAAAAACATTCAGTACTTC. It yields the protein CASSQLYGGAKNIQYF.

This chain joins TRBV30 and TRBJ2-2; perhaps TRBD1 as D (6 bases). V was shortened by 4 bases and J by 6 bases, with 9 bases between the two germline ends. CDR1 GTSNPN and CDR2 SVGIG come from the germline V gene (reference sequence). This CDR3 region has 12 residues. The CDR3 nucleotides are TGTGCCTGGACGACAGGTTCCGGGGAGCTGTTTTTT. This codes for CAWTTGSGELFF.

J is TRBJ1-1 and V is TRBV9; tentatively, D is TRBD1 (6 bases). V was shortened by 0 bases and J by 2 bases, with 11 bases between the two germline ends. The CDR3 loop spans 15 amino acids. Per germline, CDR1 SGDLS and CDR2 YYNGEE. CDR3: CASSVGGGDNTEAFF. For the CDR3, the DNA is TGTGCCAGCAGCGTAGGAGGGGGGGACAACACTGAAGCTTTCTTT.

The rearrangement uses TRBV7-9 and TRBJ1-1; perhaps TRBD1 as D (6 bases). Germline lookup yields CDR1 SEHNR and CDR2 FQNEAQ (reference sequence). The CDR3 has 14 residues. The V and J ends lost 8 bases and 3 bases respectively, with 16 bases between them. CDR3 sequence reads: CASGYPTGHTEAFF. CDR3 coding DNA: TGTGCCAGCGGCTACCCTACAGGGCACACTGAAGCTTTCTTT.

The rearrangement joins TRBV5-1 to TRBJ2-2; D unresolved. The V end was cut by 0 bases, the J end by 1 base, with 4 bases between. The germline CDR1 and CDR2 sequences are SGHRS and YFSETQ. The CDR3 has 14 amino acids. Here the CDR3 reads CASSLDGNTGELFF. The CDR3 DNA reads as TGCGCCAGCAGCTTGGACGGGAACACCGGGGAGCTGTTTTTT.

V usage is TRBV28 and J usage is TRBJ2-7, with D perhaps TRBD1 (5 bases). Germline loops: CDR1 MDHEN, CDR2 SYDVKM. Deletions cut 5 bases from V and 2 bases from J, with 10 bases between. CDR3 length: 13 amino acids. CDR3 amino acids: CASSIPTAYEQYF. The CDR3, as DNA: TGTGCCAGCAGTATACCGACAGCCTACGAGCAGTACTTC. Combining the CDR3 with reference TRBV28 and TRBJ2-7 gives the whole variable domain DVKVTQSSRYLVKRTGEKVFLECVQDMDHENMFWYRQDPGLGLRLIYFSYDVKMKEKGDIPEGYSVSREKKERFSLILESASTNQTSMYLCASSIPTAYEQYFGPGTRLTVT.

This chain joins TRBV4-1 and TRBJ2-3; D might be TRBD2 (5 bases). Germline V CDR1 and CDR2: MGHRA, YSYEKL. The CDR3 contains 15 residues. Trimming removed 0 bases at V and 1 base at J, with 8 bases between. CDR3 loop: CASSQDPGGTDTQYF. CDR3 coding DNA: TGCGCCAGCAGCCAAGATCCCGGGGGCACAGATACGCAGTATTTT.

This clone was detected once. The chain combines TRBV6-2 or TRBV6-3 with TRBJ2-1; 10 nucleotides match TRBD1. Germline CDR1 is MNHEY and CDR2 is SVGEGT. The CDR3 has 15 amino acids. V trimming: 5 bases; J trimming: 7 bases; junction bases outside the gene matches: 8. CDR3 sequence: CASSPGQGVRNEQFF. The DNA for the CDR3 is TGTGCCAGCAGTCCCGGACAGGGGGTGAGGAATGAGCAGTTCTTC.

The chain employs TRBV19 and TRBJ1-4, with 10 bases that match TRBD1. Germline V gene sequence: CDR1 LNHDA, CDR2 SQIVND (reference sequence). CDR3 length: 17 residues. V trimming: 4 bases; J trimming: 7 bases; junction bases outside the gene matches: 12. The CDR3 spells CASSNVDRGLFSEKLFF. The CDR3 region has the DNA TGTGCCAGTAGTAACGTCGACAGGGGGCTCTTCAGTGAAAAACTGTTTTTT.

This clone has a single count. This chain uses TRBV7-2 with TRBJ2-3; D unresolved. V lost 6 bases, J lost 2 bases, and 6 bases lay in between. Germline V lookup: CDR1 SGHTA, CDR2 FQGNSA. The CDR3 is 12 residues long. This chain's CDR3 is CASRLFTDTQYF. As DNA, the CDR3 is TGTGCCAGCAGACTCTTCACAGATACGCAGTATTTT.

CDR3 region: CAISESGGLNEQYF. The CDR3 nucleotides read TGTGCCATCAGTGAGTCAGGGGGCTTAAACGAGCAGTACTTC. The gene calls are TRBV10-3 and TRBJ2-7; 7 nucleotides align to TRBD1. The ends lost 0 bases at V and 5 bases at J; junction bases unmatched: 4. CDR1 ENHRY and CDR2 SYGVKD come from the germline V gene. CDR3 length: 14 amino acids.

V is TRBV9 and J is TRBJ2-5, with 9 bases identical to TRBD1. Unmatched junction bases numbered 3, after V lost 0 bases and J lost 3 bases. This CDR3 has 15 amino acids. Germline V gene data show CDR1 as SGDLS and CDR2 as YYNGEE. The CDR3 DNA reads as TGTGCCAGCAGCGTAGGTGGGACAGGGAAAGAGACCCAGTACTTC. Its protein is CASSVGGTGKETQYF.

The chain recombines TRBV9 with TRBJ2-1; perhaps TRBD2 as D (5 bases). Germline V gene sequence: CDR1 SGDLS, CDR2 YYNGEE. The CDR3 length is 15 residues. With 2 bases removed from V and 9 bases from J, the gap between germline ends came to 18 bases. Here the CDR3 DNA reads TGTGCCAGCAGCGTCTCGGATAGCGTGCCGAGTGAGCAGTTCTTC. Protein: CASSVSDSVPSEQFF.

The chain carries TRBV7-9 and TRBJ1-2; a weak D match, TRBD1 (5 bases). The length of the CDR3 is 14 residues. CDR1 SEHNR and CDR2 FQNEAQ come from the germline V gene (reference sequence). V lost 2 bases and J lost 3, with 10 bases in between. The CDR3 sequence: CASSLRQTDYGYTF. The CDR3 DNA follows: TGTGCCAGCAGCTTAAGACAGACGGACTATGGCTACACCTTC.

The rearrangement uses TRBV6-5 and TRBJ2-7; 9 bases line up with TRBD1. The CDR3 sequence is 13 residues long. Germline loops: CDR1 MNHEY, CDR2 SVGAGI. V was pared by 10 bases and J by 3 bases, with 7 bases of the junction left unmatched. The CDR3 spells CATNRGRDYEQYF. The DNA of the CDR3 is TGTGCCACCAACAGGGGGCGAGACTACGAGCAGTACTTC.

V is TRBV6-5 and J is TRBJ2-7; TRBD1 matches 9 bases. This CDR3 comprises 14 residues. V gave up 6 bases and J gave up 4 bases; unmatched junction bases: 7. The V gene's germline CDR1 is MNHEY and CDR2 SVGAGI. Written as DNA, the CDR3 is TGTGCCAGCAGCCGGGACAGGGTTCGATACGAGCAGTACTTC. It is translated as CASSRDRVRYEQYF.

CDR3: CASSFRGPNTGELFF. DNA of the CDR3: TGTGCCAGCAGTTTCAGGGGGCCGAACACCGGGGAGCTGTTTTTT. This chain uses TRBV27 with TRBJ2-2, with TRBD1 matching 8 bases. From germline, CDR1 is MNHEY and CDR2 SMNVEV (reference sequence). V dropped 3 bases and J dropped 0; count of bases not matched to a gene: 0. The CDR3 is 15 amino acids.

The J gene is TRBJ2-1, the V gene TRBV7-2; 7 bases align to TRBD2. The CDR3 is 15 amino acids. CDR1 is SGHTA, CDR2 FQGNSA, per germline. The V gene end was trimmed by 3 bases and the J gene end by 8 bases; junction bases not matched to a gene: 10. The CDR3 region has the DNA TGTGCCAGCAGCTTTGGCGGGAGAGAGTACGATGAGCAGTTCTTC. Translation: CASSFGGREYDEQFF.

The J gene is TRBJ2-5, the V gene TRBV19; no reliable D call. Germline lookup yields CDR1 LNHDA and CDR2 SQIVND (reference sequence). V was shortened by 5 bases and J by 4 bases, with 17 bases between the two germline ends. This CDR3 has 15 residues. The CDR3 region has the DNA TGTGCCAGTAGTCTGGCGGCCCAAATTAGAGAGACCCAGTACTTC. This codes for CASSLAAQIRETQYF.

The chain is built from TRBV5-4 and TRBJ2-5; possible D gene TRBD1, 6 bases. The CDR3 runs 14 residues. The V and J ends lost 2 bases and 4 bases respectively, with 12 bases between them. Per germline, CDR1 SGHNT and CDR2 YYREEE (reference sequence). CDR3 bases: TGTGCCAGCAGCTTCCCCGGGACAAGAGAGACCCAGTACTTC. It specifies CASSFPGTRETQYF.

The DNA of the CDR3 is TGTGCCAGCAGCCAAGAGACTAGCAGCACAGATACGCAGTATTTT. It is translated as CASSQETSSTDTQYF. This sequence joins TRBV4-2 and TRBJ2-3; the match to TRBD2 covers 7 bases. The CDR3 totals 15 residues. Germline CDR1 is LGHNA and CDR2 is YNFKEQ. Trimming cost V 0 bases and J 0 bases; bases outside gene matches: 0.

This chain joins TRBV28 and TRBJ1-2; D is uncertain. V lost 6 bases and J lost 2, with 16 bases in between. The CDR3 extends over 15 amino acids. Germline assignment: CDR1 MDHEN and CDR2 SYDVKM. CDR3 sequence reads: CASSTTSSGNYGYTF. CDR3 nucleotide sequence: TGTGCCAGCAGCACTACCTCTTCGGGAAACTATGGCTACACCTTC.

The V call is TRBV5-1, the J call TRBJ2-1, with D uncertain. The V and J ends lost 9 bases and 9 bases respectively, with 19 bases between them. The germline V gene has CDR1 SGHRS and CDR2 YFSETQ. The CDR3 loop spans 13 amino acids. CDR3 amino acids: CATSEDWRSEQFF. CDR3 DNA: TGCGCCACCTCGGAAGATTGGCGGTCTGAGCAGTTCTTC.